This T cell receptor (beta chain) was captured in a study of sequential checkpoint blockade in melanoma. Looking at the study overall: Randomization was 1:1 between first-line nivolumab→ipilimumab and ipilimumab→nivolumab.

Profiled with immunoSEQ multiplex PCR; TCRdb holds only in-frame clones, not every one. Seen here are over 10,000 clones, almost 85% observed once, and the top ten hold around 28%. Germline values: CDR1 LGHNA, CDR2 YSLEER. The CDR3 has 15 residues. With 4 bases clipped from V and 7 bases from J, the junction kept 5 bases outside the gene matches. Noted treatment: randomized to nivolumab then ipilimumab (arm A) or the reverse (arm B). The J gene is TRBJ2-5, the V gene TRBV4-3; 14 positions match TRBD2. The specimen was CD8+ T cells sorted from blood (inferred from file names), collected from a patient given nivolumab and ipilimumab in sequence. The sequence was collected from a human donor with melanoma. This CDR3 is CASSPGLAGVGTQYF. As DNA, the CDR3 is TGCGCCAGCAGCCCGGGACTAGCGGGAGTGGGGACCCAGTACTTC.